The next 23 T cell receptor beta chains were all read from a single sample in a study of neoadjuvant nivolumab and ipilimumab in lung cancer. Clones were read by immunoSEQ multiplex PCR, and TCRdb kept only the in-frame ones, dropping some. The sample has approximately 40,000 clones, roughly 89% seen once. This material consisted of peripheral blood, taken before neoadjuvant nivolumab, alone or with ipilimumab. The receptors here all came from an adult with non-small cell lung cancer.

The V call is TRBV6-5, the J call TRBJ2-1; 10 bases agree with TRBD2. From germline, CDR1 is MNHEY and CDR2 SVGAGI. The CDR3 covers 15 residues. V was clipped by 6 bases and J by 2 bases; unmatched bases: 4. CDR3 coding DNA: TGTGCCAGCAGCAGCGGGAGGGCTGCCTACAATGAGCAGTTCTTC. Residues: CASSSGRAAYNEQFF.

The V gene is TRBV6-5, the J gene TRBJ2-7; tentative D call: TRBD2 (5 bases). The CDR3 spans 15 residues. Germline V gives CDR1 MNHEY, CDR2 SVGAGI. V was shortened by 0 bases and J by 3 bases, with 12 bases between the two germline ends. The CDR3 is CASSYSGILGYEQYF. CDR3 coding DNA: TGTGCCAGCAGTTACTCCGGGATCTTGGGCTACGAGCAGTACTTC.

This clone appeared a single time. The chain is built from TRBV27 and TRBJ2-7, with a tentative D call TRBD1 (6 bases). Germline CDR1 and CDR2: MNHEY and SMNVEV (reference sequence). V was clipped by 5 bases and J by 7 bases, with 15 bases between them. The CDR3 covers 13 residues. CDR3 region: CASSTPDQGEQYF. In DNA form, the CDR3 reads TGTGCCAGCAGTACCCCAGACCAGGGGGAGCAGTACTTC.

In DNA, the CDR3 is TGTGCCAGCAGTACGAGGACAGGGGGCACCGGGGAGCTGTTTTTT. Encoded protein: CASSTRTGGTGELFF. The chain links TRBV27 to TRBJ2-2; 10 nucleotides line up with TRBD1. The trim removed 5 bases at V and 4 bases at J, leaving 4 bases unmatched. The CDR3 contains 15 residues. Germline assignment: CDR1 MNHEY and CDR2 SMNVEV (reference sequence).

The gene calls are TRBV30 and TRBJ2-1, with D tentatively TRBD1 or TRBD2 (5 bases each). Trimming pared 4 bases from V and 4 bases from J, leaving 17 bases between. CDR1 is GTSNPN, CDR2 SVGIG, per germline (reference sequence). This CDR3 has 15 amino acids. For the CDR3, the DNA is TGTGCCTGGATGGGGCGACAAGGAGGATACAATGAGCAGTTCTTC. It encodes CAWMGRQGGYNEQFF.

This clone was found once. The chain is built from TRBV5-1 and TRBJ2-3; D is unresolved. The CDR3 contains 14 residues. Germline V gene lookup returns CDR1 SGHRS and CDR2 YFSETQ. V was pared by 7 bases and J by 4 bases, with 16 bases between. The CDR3 coding sequence is TGCGCCAGCCGCATGGCTAGTACCGCAGATACGCAGTATTTT. Translating it yields CASRMASTADTQYF.

The rearrangement links TRBV5-1 to TRBJ2-5; tentatively, D is TRBD2 (6 bases). This CDR3 spans 16 amino acids. Trimming pared 0 bases from V and 4 bases from J, leaving 16 bases between. CDR1 is SGHRS, CDR2 YFSETQ, per germline. CDR3 amino acids: CASSLVAALGGETQYF. DNA of the CDR3: TGCGCCAGCAGCTTGGTAGCGGCCCTGGGAGGAGAGACCCAGTACTTC.

This chain links TRBV6-5 with TRBJ2-7, with D unclear. CDR1 and CDR2 from the germline V gene are MNHEY and SVGAGI. Trimming left V 2 bases short and J 0 bases short, with 11 bases between. This CDR3 has 15 residues. The CDR3 region has the DNA TGTGCCAGCAGTTACGCCGAAGGTAGCTCCTACGAGCAGTACTTC. Translated, it gives CASSYAEGSSYEQYF.

This sequence joins TRBV11-2 and TRBJ1-3; 8 bases are shared with TRBD1. Trimming took 4 bases from V and 14 from J; bases not matched to a gene: 4. Germline CDR1 is SGHAT and CDR2 is FQNNGV. The CDR3 contains 11 residues. This chain's CDR3 is CASSSRTGLYF. The CDR3, as DNA: TGTGCCAGCAGCTCCCGGACAGGGTTATATTTT. Variable domain in full (rest from reference TRBV11-2 and TRBJ1-3): EAGVAQSPRYKIIEKRQSVAFWCNPISGHATLYWYQQILGQGPKLLIQFQNNGVVDDSQLPKDRFSAERLKGVDSTLKIQPAKLEDSAVYLCASSSRTGLYFGEGSWLTVV.

The chain uses TRBV6-1 and TRBJ2-2, with D tentatively TRBD1 or TRBD2 (5 bases each). Trimming removed 6 bases from V and 5 bases from J, with 7 bases in between. The length of the CDR3 is 12 residues. The germline V gene has CDR1 MNHNS and CDR2 SASEGT. As DNA, the CDR3 is TGTGCCAGCAGGGGGACGACCGGGGAGCTGTTTTTT. Translating it yields CASRGTTGELFF.

This chain links TRBV7-9 with TRBJ2-5; 10 positions agree with TRBD2. J lost 5 bases, V lost 5 bases, and 11 bases had no gene match. This CDR3 has 16 amino acids. In germline, CDR1 is SEHNR, CDR2 FQNEAQ (reference sequence). CDR3 nucleotide sequence: TGTGCCAGCAGCAGGCCGAGAAGCGGGAGGGATGAGACCCAGTACTTC. It translates to CASSRPRSGRDETQYF.

This chain links TRBV19 with TRBJ2-5, with D tentatively TRBD1 or TRBD2 (5 bases each). Trimming cost V 5 bases and J 5 bases, with 12 bases left between them. This CDR3 region has 13 residues. The V gene's germline CDR1 is LNHDA and CDR2 SQIVND (reference sequence). CDR3 residues: CASSSSGTETQYF. The CDR3 nucleotides are TGTGCCAGTAGTTCTTCAGGGACGGAGACCCAGTACTTC.

This chain links TRBV25-1 with TRBJ1-1, with 7 positions matching TRBD1. Germline V gene lookup returns CDR1 MGHDK and CDR2 SYGVNS. The CDR3 has 13 residues. The V segment lost 5 bases and the J segment 4 bases; nucleotides outside the gene matches: 4. CDR3 nucleotide sequence: TGTGCCAGCAGTCGCCCAGGGGGCACTGAAGCTTTCTTT. This sequence encodes CASSRPGGTEAFF.

This rearrangement joins TRBV29-1 to TRBJ2-5; 8 nucleotides agree with TRBD1. V lost 0 bases to trimming and J lost 5 bases; unmatched junction nucleotides: 5. Germline V gene lookup returns CDR1 SQVTM and CDR2 ANQGSEA. The CDR3 extends over 14 amino acids. The CDR3 sequence: CSVEDPGGRETQYF. The CDR3 coding sequence is TGCAGCGTTGAAGACCCAGGGGGCAGGGAGACCCAGTACTTC.

The gene calls are TRBV7-3 and TRBJ2-1; D is uncertain. Trimming pared 1 base from V and 3 bases from J, leaving 19 bases between. This CDR3 is 18 amino acids long. Germline V gene sequence: CDR1 SGHTA, CDR2 FQGTGA. In DNA form, the CDR3 reads TGTGCCAGCAGCTTAAACAGCCTAGGCGGCTCGAACTACAATGAGCAGTTCTTC. Its protein is CASSLNSLGGSNYNEQFF.

The rearrangement uses TRBV19 and TRBJ2-7; TRBD1 aligns across 10 bases. Trimming removed 5 bases from V and 6 bases from J; junction bases left unmatched: 19. The V gene's germline CDR1 is LNHDA and CDR2 SQIVND (reference sequence). There are 18 residues in the CDR3. CDR3 DNA sequence: TGTGCCAGTAGTCCATCACCGGGGACAGGGGCAACCATGCTCGAGCAGTACTTC. Translated, it gives CASSPSPGTGATMLEQYF.

This clone has only a few counts. The rearrangement joins TRBV19 to TRBJ1-4; TRBD1 matches at 7 bases. The CDR3 is 15 amino acids. CDR1 and CDR2 from the germline V gene are LNHDA and SQIVND (reference sequence). With 5 bases clipped from V and 8 bases from J, the junction kept 11 bases outside the gene matches. The CDR3 loop reads CASSHQGTVKEKLFF. The DNA of the CDR3 is TGTGCCAGTAGTCACCAAGGGACAGTAAAAGAAAAACTGTTTTTT.

The J gene is TRBJ2-7, the V gene TRBV19; TRBD2 matches at 11 bases. Germline V lookup: CDR1 LNHDA, CDR2 SQIVND (reference sequence). V was clipped by 3 bases and J by 7 bases; unmatched bases: 8. This CDR3 comprises 15 residues. The CDR3 loop reads CASSISLAGVGEQYF. DNA of the CDR3: TGTGCCAGTAGTATCTCACTAGCGGGAGTAGGTGAGCAGTACTTC.

This chain joins TRBV6-1 and TRBJ2-2, with 7 bases aligning to TRBD2. The germline V gene encodes CDR1 MNHNS and CDR2 SASEGT. Trimming took 6 bases from V and 5 from J; bases not matched to a gene: 6. CDR3 length: 14 residues. CDR3 bases: TGTGCCAGCAGGACGGGAGGCGGGACCGGGGAGCTGTTTTTT. It encodes CASRTGGGTGELFF.

The gene calls are TRBV5-8 and TRBJ1-5; TRBD1 is a possible D gene (5 bases). Trimming took 4 bases from V and 6 from J, leaving 20 bases between them. Germline lookup yields CDR1 SGHTS and CDR2 YDEGEE. This CDR3 has 16 amino acids. CDR3 DNA: TGTGCCAGCAGCCCAATCGGTTTGGGGCGGATTCAGCCCCAGCATTTT. Residues: CASSPIGLGRIQPQHF.

The V and J genes are TRBV6-6 and TRBJ1-5, with D perhaps TRBD1 (6 bases). Germline-derived CDR1 and CDR2 are MNHNY and SVGAGI (reference sequence). The CDR3 extends over 15 amino acids. V lost 0 bases and J lost 5, with 11 bases in between. This CDR3 is CASSYSRGRDQPQHF. CDR3 nucleotides: TGTGCCAGCAGTTACTCTCGGGGGCGCGATCAGCCCCAGCATTTT.

This clone was observed once. The V and J genes are TRBV10-1 and TRBJ2-1; TRBD2 aligns across 10 bases. The germline CDR1 and CDR2 sequences are WNHNN and SYGVQD (reference sequence). The CDR3 extends over 15 amino acids. The V segment lost 4 bases and the J segment 7 bases; nucleotides outside the gene matches: 7. CDR3 loop: CASSVLAGMDNEQFF. For the CDR3, the DNA is TGCGCCAGCAGTGTACTAGCGGGAATGGATAATGAGCAGTTCTTC.

The rearrangement links TRBV11-1 to TRBJ2-4, with 13 bases matching TRBD2. This CDR3 is built from 17 residues. Germline CDR1 reads SGHAT; CDR2 reads FQDESV (reference sequence). J gave up 6 bases and V 1 base, and 6 bases lay outside the gene matches. CDR3 sequence: CASSLGGTSGKRNIQYF. CDR3 DNA: TGTGCCAGCAGCTTAGGCGGGACTAGCGGGAAGAGAAACATTCAGTACTTC.